Listed below are T cell receptor beta chains from one sample, sequenced in a study of neurological immune-mediated disorders. One entry per CDR3 protein results from TCRdb running MiXCR on the 5' RACE reads. The table lists about 22,000 distinct CDR3 sequences, around 16% of them singletons. The source material was CD8+ T cells from blood. The receptors were gathered from a woman aged 18-29 years with multiple sclerosis. Both conserved end residues are part of each CDR3. The D gene is left open where the match is weak. Not every row has a clone size; where given, it reads once, few, many or a size class.

j_call | d_call | clone_size | v_call | cdr3_aa | cdr3_nt
TRBJ1-1 | TRBD1 | . | TRBV18 | CASSLNSGTATLRTEAFF | TGTGCCAGCTCACTCAACTCCGGGACAGCTACCTTACGTACTGAAGCTTTCTTT
TRBJ2-7 | TRBD2 | many | TRBV6-2/TRBV6-3 | CASSTPATSIYEQYF | TGTGCCAGCAGTACCCCGGCGACTAGCATCTACGAGCAGTACTTC
TRBJ2-1 | TRBD2 | many | TRBV7-9 | CASSFPGTSANNEQFF | TGTGCCAGCAGCTTCCCCGGGACTAGCGCGAACAATGAGCAGTTCTTC
TRBJ1-2 | TRBD1 | many | TRBV12-3/TRBV12-4 | CASSWTPGQVPTF | TGTGCCAGCAGTTGGACGCCGGGACAGGTCCCCACCTTC
TRBJ1-5 | TRBD1 | many | TRBV5-5 | CASSPYFGTGNQPQHF | TGTGCCAGCAGCCCATATTTTGGGACAGGGAATCAGCCCCAGCATTTT
TRBJ2-1 | TRBD2 | many | TRBV9 | CASKGTSGMLGSYNEQFF | TGTGCCAGCAAGGGGACTAGCGGGATGTTGGGCTCCTACAATGAGCAGTTCTTC
TRBJ2-1 | TRBD2 | many | TRBV7-8 | CASSMGLAGDNEQFF | TGTGCCAGCAGCATGGGACTAGCGGGGGACAATGAGCAGTTCTTC
TRBJ2-7 | . | . | TRBV20-1 | CSASRGSGGQGYEQYF | TGCAGTGCTAGCAGGGGGAGCGGGGGTCAGGGGTACGAGCAGTACTTC
TRBJ1-1 | . | . | TRBV9 | CASSVSSGPNTEAFF | TGTGCCAGCAGCGTCTCGTCAGGGCCGAACACTGAAGCTTTCTTT
TRBJ1-4 | . | many | TRBV29-1 | CSVKGIANEKLFF | TGCAGCGTAAAGGGGATAGCGAATGAAAAACTGTTTTTT
TRBJ2-3 | . | many | TRBV7-6 | CASSSGLGLNRLNTDTQYF | TGTGCCAGCAGCTCCGGGCTAGGACTCAACCGATTAAACACAGATACGCAGTATTTT
TRBJ1-5 | TRBD1 | . | TRBV10-3 | CAISSTGDNQPQHF | TGTGCCATCAGTTCGACAGGGGACAATCAGCCCCAGCATTTT
TRBJ2-5 | . | many | TRBV7-6 | CASSLSHGETQYF | TGTGCCAGCAGCTTATCTCACGGGGAGACCCAGTACTTC
TRBJ2-1 | TRBD2 | many | TRBV20-1 | CSGLTSGDNEQFF | TGCAGCGGCCTGACTAGCGGCGACAATGAGCAGTTCTTC
TRBJ1-2 | TRBD1 | . | TRBV6-5 | CASSRQGINPSHGYTF | TGTGCCAGCAGTCGACAGGGGATCAATCCGTCTCATGGCTACACCTTC
TRBJ2-1 | . | many | TRBV12-3/TRBV12-4 | CASSLWGSYNEQFF | TGTGCCAGCAGTTTATGGGGCTCCTACAATGAGCAGTTCTTC
TRBJ2-1 | TRBD2 | many | TRBV4-3 | CASSQGVAGGGGDEQFF | TGCGCCAGCAGCCAAGGGGTAGCGGGAGGAGGGGGCGATGAGCAGTTCTTC
TRBJ2-7 | . | many | TRBV5-5 | CASSLYRQGTIYEQYF | TGTGCCAGCAGCCTATATAGGCAGGGTACAATCTACGAGCAGTACTTC
TRBJ2-7 | TRBD2 | many | TRBV4-1 | CASSPSSGAQYEQYF | TGCGCCAGCAGCCCTTCCAGCGGGGCGCAATACGAGCAGTACTTC
TRBJ1-1 | TRBD1 | . | TRBV28 | CASSLWAGGNTEAFF | TGTGCCAGCAGTTTATGGGCAGGGGGGAACACTGAAGCTTTCTTT
TRBJ1-1 | TRBD1 | . | TRBV4-3 | CASSQRDRANTEAFF | TGCGCCAGCAGCCAACGTGACAGGGCGAACACTGAAGCTTTCTTT
TRBJ1-5 | . | medium-sized | TRBV29-1 | CSALSGVSNQPQHF | TGCAGCGCCCTAAGTGGGGTTAGCAATCAGCCCCAGCATTTT
TRBJ2-1 | . | many | TRBV7-9 | CASSLGTTLRYNEQFF | TGTGCCAGCAGCTTAGGGACTACCCTGCGGTACAATGAGCAGTTCTTC
TRBJ2-5 | . | . | TRBV6-6 | CASSPSPGSVETQYF | TGTGCCAGCAGTCCATCCCCTGGTTCAGTCGAGACCCAGTACTTC
TRBJ2-2 | . | . | TRBV28 | CASRQQGRGGTGELFF | TGTGCCAGCAGGCAACAGGGACGGGGCGGCACCGGGGAGCTGTTTTTT
TRBJ2-2 | . | few | TRBV20-1 | CSAREVGADHGELFF | TGCAGTGCTAGAGAGGTGGGGGCCGATCACGGGGAGCTGTTTTTT
TRBJ2-3 | TRBD2 | . | TRBV29-1 | CSARAGVSSDTQYF | TGCAGCGCTCGAGCGGGAGTAAGTTCAGATACGCAGTATTTT
TRBJ2-3 | TRBD2 | . | TRBV20-1 | CSAFTSGRLLDTQYF | TGCAGTGCTTTTACTAGCGGGAGGTTACTAGATACGCAGTATTTT
TRBJ2-1 | . | many | TRBV7-9 | CASSLGPGSYNEQFF | TGTGCCAGCTCCCTAGGACCCGGCTCCTACAATGAGCAGTTCTTC
TRBJ2-3 | . | . | TRBV6-4 | CASSDSGRADTQYF | TGTGCCAGCAGTGACTCCGGCAGGGCAGATACGCAGTATTTT
TRBJ1-1 | . | many | TRBV21-1 | CASSSLKAGEMNTEAFF | TGTGCCAGCAGCAGCTTGAAGGCAGGCGAGATGAACACTGAAGCTTTCTTT
TRBJ1-2 | TRBD1 | many | TRBV27 | CASSPMDRGERSRYGYTF | TGTGCCAGCAGTCCAATGGACAGGGGAGAAAGGAGTCGCTATGGCTACACCTTC
TRBJ2-1 | . | many | TRBV12-3/TRBV12-4 | CASTTIRHRRDYNEQFF | TGTGCCAGCACCACTATCCGGCACAGAAGGGATTACAATGAGCAGTTCTTC
TRBJ2-3 | TRBD1 | . | TRBV5-6 | CASSPTTTGGASSYTQYF | TGTGCCAGCAGCCCCACGACCACAGGGGGCGCCAGTTCCTATACGCAGTATTTT
TRBJ2-1 | TRBD2 | . | TRBV7-2 | CASSPGLASNEQFF | TGTGCCAGCAGCCCAGGACTAGCTTCCAATGAGCAGTTCTTC
TRBJ2-5 | . | many | TRBV15 | CATSRDGSQETQYF | TGTGCCACCAGCAGAGATGGGTCACAAGAGACCCAGTACTTC